The clone carrying this T cell receptor beta chain was seen a few times. Its target is unknown. This sample was included in a study of T cells in Graves' hyperthyroidism and ophthalmopathy. Overall study results and limits: Blood also held most thyroid clonotypes expanded beyond 0.001. Progression to ophthalmopathy was predicted a median of 6.5 months early.

Germline CDR1 SGHTA, CDR2 FQGTGA. V was clipped by 1 base and J by 0 bases, with 13 bases between them. CDR3 length: 17 residues. Researchers took RNA transcripts and amplified the TCR beta CDR3 regions from them. HTBI primers drove first-round RT-PCR of the TCR CDR3. TCRdb analysed the multiplex PCR reads with MiXCR anew, one entry per CDR3 protein. The sample has about 400,000 distinct CDR3 sequences, 15% seen once; the top ten hold approximately 19%. Inclusion characteristics of ophthalmopathy patients comprised a Clinical Activity Score of at least 3, a NOSPECS grade of at least 4, and duration under 3 months. On the basis of clinical symptoms, serum thyroxine and TRAb, thyroid ultrasound and orbital computed tomography, diagnoses were made.

The chain is built from TRBV7-3 and TRBJ2-1; weak D call: TRBD1 (6 bases). Sample: blood. The receptor was derived from a woman aged 60-70 years with Graves' ophthalmopathy. CDR3 DNA: TGTGCCAGCAGCTTAAAGACAGGTTTTAGCTCCTACAATGAGCAGTTCTTC. Protein sequence: CASSLKTGFSSYNEQFF.